Following are 32 T cell receptor beta chains from one sample sequenced in a study of low-dose radiotherapy and immunotherapy resistance in tumors. TRAV and TRBV primers primed cDNA for both TCRalpha and TCRbeta. Over about 18 PCR cycles, TCRs were amplified from a constant-region primer and V-primer adapter. TCRdb reanalysed the reads using MiXCR and keeps one entry per CDR3 protein. The table lists around 36,000 distinct CDR3 sequences, about 28% of them singletons, with 3.5% to 4% in the top ten. Time point reported: before trial treatment. The sequenced sample was PBMCs, obtained before treatment. These receptors came from a male donor with gallbladder cancer.

This clonotype has at least ten counts. This chain links TRBV29-1 with TRBJ2-7; D gene unclear. The germline CDR1 and CDR2 sequences are SQVTM and ANQGSEA. Trimming removed 5 bases at V and 6 bases at J, with 26 bases between. The CDR3 has 16 residues. The CDR3, as DNA: TGCAGCGTTACCGGATGGCAGTCCCCCACTATGGGCGAGCAGTACTTC. Its protein is CSVTGWQSPTMGEQYF.

This clonotype was counted many times. V gene TRBV28 combines with J gene TRBJ1-5, with D tentatively TRBD1 (5 bases). V gave up 6 bases and J gave up 3 bases, with 18 bases separating them. CDR1 and CDR2 (germline): MDHEN, SYDVKM. The CDR3 consists of 16 residues. The DNA of the CDR3 is TGTGCCAGCAGCCTAGGTGGCCGGGACTACAATCAGCCCCAGCATTTT. Residues: CASSLGGRDYNQPQHF.

At least ten counts were recorded for this clonotype. The V gene is TRBV7-9, the J gene TRBJ1-2; possible D gene TRBD1, 6 bases. This CDR3 has 13 residues. With 5 bases removed from V and 2 bases from J, the gap between germline ends came to 9 bases. Germline V gene lookup returns CDR1 SEHNR and CDR2 FQNEAQ (reference sequence). The CDR3 coding sequence is TGTGCCAGCAGCCATGGACAGAACTATGGCTACACCTTC. Translation: CASSHGQNYGYTF.

This clonotype was seen at least ten times. The genes are TRBV28 and TRBJ2-3; D ambiguous. CDR1 and CDR2 (germline): MDHEN, SYDVKM. V was clipped by 5 bases and J by 5 bases, with 20 bases between them. The CDR3 runs to 16 residues. The CDR3 DNA is TGTGCCAGCAGTCCTACCTTTCGGGCAGCTGGAGATACGCAGTATTTT. Translation: CASSPTFRAAGDTQYF. Full variable domain (outside the CDR3, taken from reference TRBV28 and TRBJ2-3): DVKVTQSSRYLVKRTGEKVFLECVQDMDHENMFWYRQDPGLGLRLIYFSYDVKMKEKGDIPEGYSVSREKKERFSLILESASTNQTSMYLCASSPTFRAAGDTQYFGPGTRLTVL.

The V and J genes are TRBV28 and TRBJ1-2; D possibly corresponds to TRBD1 (5 bases). The germline V gene has CDR1 MDHEN and CDR2 SYDVKM. The CDR3 has 12 residues. V lost 2 bases and J lost 4, with 5 bases in between. The CDR3 is CASSLGGYGYTF. The CDR3 DNA is TGTGCCAGCAGTTTAGGGGGCTATGGCTACACCTTC.

This clonotype was recorded many times. The V gene is TRBV21-1, the J gene TRBJ1-5; the table's D call TRBD1 went unverified against the DNA. TRBV21-1 is an annotated pseudogene. The CDR3 covers 13 residues. CDR3 sequence reads: CASSLRGTQPQHF. CDR3 DNA sequence: TGTGCCAGCAGTCTGAGGGGAACTCAGCCCCAGCATTTT.

This clonotype was detected only a few times. V is TRBV9 and J is TRBJ2-7, with TRBD1 matching 9 bases. V was clipped by 4 bases and J by 2 bases; unmatched bases: 4. CDR1 is SGDLS, CDR2 YYNGEE, per germline. The CDR3 is 14 residues long. The CDR3 region has the DNA TGTGCCAGCAGCTCCGGGACAGGGCCCTACGAGCAGTACTTC. It is translated as CASSSGTGPYEQYF.

This clonotype was seen only a few times. J is TRBJ2-2 and V is TRBV5-5; 7 bases align to TRBD1. Losses at the gene ends were 4 bases for V and 7 bases for J; bases not matched to a gene: 7. Germline loops: CDR1 SGHKS, CDR2 YYEKEE (reference sequence). The CDR3 has 14 amino acids. The DNA for the CDR3 is TGTGCCAGCAGCCCGACAGGGACCAACGGGGAGCTGTTTTTT. This codes for CASSPTGTNGELFF.

CDR3: CASAQWRHSPLHF. The CDR3 nucleotides are TGTGCCAGCGCCCAATGGCGGCATTCACCCCTCCACTTT. The V gene is TRBV18, the J gene TRBJ1-6; D call uncertain. The V gene's germline CDR1 is KGHSH and CDR2 LQKENI. Trimming removed 8 bases at V and 8 bases at J, with 13 bases between. The length of the CDR3 is 13 residues.

The genes are TRBV6-1 and TRBJ2-1, with 7 bases matching TRBD1. The germline CDR1 and CDR2 sequences are MNHNS and SASEGT. J lost 0 bases, V lost 6 bases, and 2 bases had no gene match. The CDR3 sequence is 14 residues long. CDR3 in amino acids: CASRDRSSYNEQFF. The CDR3 DNA reads TGTGCCAGCAGGGACAGGAGCTCCTACAATGAGCAGTTCTTC.

This clonotype was recorded at least ten times. CDR3 sequence reads: CASSLEATGNQETQYF. CDR3 coding DNA: TGCGCCAGCAGCTTGGAAGCGACAGGGAATCAAGAGACCCAGTACTTC. This chain uses TRBV5-1 with TRBJ2-5; the match to TRBD1 covers 7 bases. CDR3 size: 16 residues. The V gene end was trimmed by 0 bases and the J gene end by 2 bases; junction bases not matched to a gene: 7. CDR1 SGHRS and CDR2 YFSETQ come from the germline V gene.

This clonotype was recorded many times. This chain joins TRBV20-1 and TRBJ2-7; maybe TRBD2 (5 bases). Germline CDR1 DFQATT, CDR2 SNEGSKA (reference sequence). CDR3 length: 14 amino acids. The CDR3: CSAIEVLAGHEQYF. The DNA for the CDR3 is TGCAGCGCCATCGAGGTTCTTGCGGGCCACGAGCAGTACTTC.

This clonotype was seen at least ten times. The V call is TRBV11-2, the J call TRBJ2-5; possible D gene TRBD2, 6 bases. V lost 2 bases, J lost 5 bases, and 9 bases lay in between. Germline V gene data show CDR1 as SGHAT and CDR2 as FQNNGV. This CDR3 has 13 amino acids. Written as DNA, the CDR3 is TGTGCCAGCAGCTTACAAGGGAGGGAGACCCAGTACTTC. Amino acid sequence: CASSLQGRETQYF.

This clonotype was detected ten times or more. The J gene is TRBJ2-1, the V gene TRBV5-1, with no clear D. V was cut by 1 base and J by 3 bases, with 11 bases left in between. Germline lookup yields CDR1 SGHRS and CDR2 YFSETQ. This CDR3 contains 15 residues. CDR3 protein: CASSLSGEIYNEQFF. Written as DNA, the CDR3 is TGCGCCAGCAGCTTGAGTGGGGAAATCTACAATGAGCAGTTCTTC.

This clonotype has at least ten counts. The chain joins TRBV2 to TRBJ1-5, with D unclear. Germline V gives CDR1 SNHLY, CDR2 FYNNEI. Trimming left V 5 bases short and J 5 bases short, with 16 bases between. This CDR3 spans 15 amino acids. The CDR3 bases are TGTGCCAGCAGTCGGGGATTGGTGGTAGATCAGCCCCAGCATTTT. The encoded protein is CASSRGLVVDQPQHF.

Note on this clonotype: The DNA is left out, because the CDR3 cannot be placed on it with certainty; the CDR3 is given as TCRdb lists it. This chain links TRBV29-1 with TRBJ2-2; TRBD1, the table's D call, lacks a check against the DNA. The CDR3 is 17 amino acids long, termini counted. Germline CDR1 and CDR2: SQVTM and ANQGSEA. CDR3 in amino acids: CSVPDRGRVGELFFFFF.

Here the CDR3 reads CASSGQGIAYEQYF. Here the CDR3 DNA reads TGTGCCAGCAGTGGACAGGGTATCGCCTACGAGCAGTACTTC. The chain couples TRBV28 to TRBJ2-7, with 8 nucleotides matching TRBD1. The CDR3 has 14 residues. In germline, CDR1 is MDHEN, CDR2 SYDVKM. Trimming cost V 5 bases and J 2 bases; bases outside gene matches: 5.

This clonotype was seen many times. The chain joins TRBV4-2 to TRBJ2-7; 10 nucleotides line up with TRBD2. CDR1 is LGHNA and CDR2 is YNFKEQ in the germline V gene. The CDR3 is 18 residues long. V lost 0 bases to trimming and J lost 5 bases; unmatched junction nucleotides: 13. In DNA, the CDR3 is TGTGCCAGCAGCCAAGATAGTAAAGCGGGAGGGTCTATTGACGAGCAGTACTTC. Protein product: CASSQDSKAGGSIDEQYF.

The chain has TRBV4-2 and TRBJ2-1; D remains ambiguous. Trimming left V 0 bases short and J 8 bases short, with 8 bases between. Germline CDR1 and CDR2: LGHNA and YNFKEQ. The CDR3 sequence is 13 residues long. The CDR3: CASSQDGVDEQFF. The CDR3 region has the DNA TGTGCCAGCAGCCAAGATGGAGTCGATGAGCAGTTCTTC.

Points on this clonotype: This is likely an artifact of a read error, given a far larger clone one base away. The chain links TRBV7-2 to TRBJ2-7, with TRBD2 matching over 9 bases. There are 15 residues in the CDR3. Losses at the gene ends were 5 bases for V and 7 bases for J; bases not matched to a gene: 12. Per the germline V gene, CDR1 is SGHTA and CDR2 is FQGNSA. The CDR3 region is CASSAGLATYNEQYF. The CDR3 coding sequence is TGTGCCAGCAGCGCCGGACTAGCGACCTACAATGAGCAGTACTTC.

This clonotype was found many times. The chain uses TRBV2 and TRBJ2-5; the D gene is possibly TRBD1 (6 bases). From germline, CDR1 is SNHLY and CDR2 FYNNEI. This CDR3 spans 15 amino acids. Trimming took 5 bases from V and 3 from J, leaving 16 bases between them. The CDR3 loop reads CASSPPTGFKETQYF. The CDR3, as DNA: TGTGCCAGCAGTCCCCCGACAGGTTTTAAAGAGACCCAGTACTTC.

The chain couples TRBV29-1 to TRBJ2-1; 7 positions match TRBD2. V lost 6 bases, J lost 5 bases, and 13 bases stayed unmatched. There are 15 residues in the CDR3. Germline V gene lookup returns CDR1 SQVTM and CDR2 ANQGSEA. CDR3 amino acids: CSVVFQLAFNNEQFF. The CDR3 nucleotides are TGCAGCGTAGTCTTTCAACTAGCGTTCAACAATGAGCAGTTCTTC.

The chain couples TRBV5-4 to TRBJ1-2, with D possibly being TRBD1 (6 bases). V was trimmed by 0 bases and J by 4 bases, leaving 10 bases between them. This CDR3 comprises 14 residues. Germline V gene data show CDR1 as SGHNT and CDR2 as YYREEE (reference sequence). The CDR3 reads CASSLEGGVYGYTF. CDR3 DNA sequence: TGTGCCAGCAGCTTGGAGGGGGGTGTCTATGGCTACACCTTC.

This clonotype was counted ten times or more. The chain recombines TRBV2 with TRBJ2-3; a weak D match, TRBD2 (6 bases). The V gene's germline CDR1 is SNHLY and CDR2 FYNNEI. The CDR3 is 14 amino acids. Trimming took off 1 base at V and 1 base at J, with 6 bases between the two ends. The CDR3 DNA reads TGTGCCAGCAGTGAAGGGGGGGGCACAGATACGCAGTATTTT. Its translation is CASSEGGGTDTQYF. The whole variable domain, filled in from reference TRBV2 and TRBJ2-3, reads EPEVTQTPSHQVTQMGQEVILRCVPISNHLYFYWYRQILGQKVEFLVSFYNNEISEKSEIFDDQFSVERPDGSNFTLKIRSTKLEDSAMYFCASSEGGGTDTQYFGPGTRLTVL.

This chain uses TRBV20-1 with TRBJ1-2; 9 bases line up with TRBD1. The CDR3 has 13 residues. Unmatched junction bases numbered 5, after V lost 4 bases and J lost 5 bases. The germline V gene has CDR1 DFQATT and CDR2 SNEGSKA (reference sequence). DNA for the CDR3: TGCAGTGCTACAACGACAGGGGGATATGGCTACACCTTC. It specifies CSATTTGGYGYTF.

This clonotype was counted many times. The J gene is TRBJ2-3, the V gene TRBV7-2, with TRBD2 identical over 13 bases. The CDR3 extends over 16 amino acids. J lost 6 bases, V lost 3 bases, and 6 bases had no gene match. CDR1 is SGHTA and CDR2 is FQGNSA in the germline V gene. The CDR3 DNA is TGTGCCAGCAGCTTTACTAGCGGGGGGGCTTGGGATACGCAGTATTTT. Encoded protein: CASSFTSGGAWDTQYF.

Ten or more counts support this clonotype. The chain uses TRBV12-3 or TRBV12-4 and TRBJ1-6; D gene ambiguous. The CDR3 totals 12 residues. Trimming stripped 5 bases from V and 11 bases from J, with 10 bases between. DNA for the CDR3: TGTGCCAGCAGTGTGAGGAGGCCACCCCTCCACTTT. Translation: CASSVRRPPLHF.

This clonotype appeared a few times. The CDR3 loop reads CASSPFMQETQYF. CDR3 DNA sequence: TGTGCCAGCTCACCGTTCATGCAAGAGACCCAGTACTTC. The chain combines TRBV18 with TRBJ2-5; unclear D gene. V lost 3 bases and J lost 2, with 7 bases in between. CDR3 length: 13 residues. CDR1 is KGHSH and CDR2 is LQKENI in the germline V gene.

The chain is built from TRBV28 and TRBJ2-7, with D hard to call. Germline values: CDR1 MDHEN, CDR2 SYDVKM. This CDR3 has 17 residues. V was clipped by 4 bases and J by 4 bases, with 23 bases between them. The CDR3 DNA sequence: TGTGCCAGCAGTTCCCTTTTTTGGGATCCAAATGATTACGAGCAGTACTTC. This codes for CASSSLFWDPNDYEQYF. The full variable domain, completed using reference TRBV28 and TRBJ2-7, is DVKVTQSSRYLVKRTGEKVFLECVQDMDHENMFWYRQDPGLGLRLIYFSYDVKMKEKGDIPEGYSVSREKKERFSLILESASTNQTSMYLCASSSLFWDPNDYEQYFGPGTRLTVT.

In this sample, this clonotype turned up many times. The V call is TRBV6-4, the J call TRBJ2-3; 11 bases align to TRBD1. Per germline, CDR1 MRHNA and CDR2 SNTAGT. J lost 2 bases, V lost 6 bases, and 7 bases had no gene match. The CDR3 contains 16 residues. CDR3 residues: CASSFGQGAITDTQYF. CDR3 sequence (DNA): TGTGCCAGCAGCTTCGGACAGGGGGCCATCACAGATACGCAGTATTTT.

This clonotype was found many times. V usage is TRBV19 and J usage is TRBJ2-5; a possible D gene is TRBD2 (5 bases). Per the germline V gene, CDR1 is LNHDA and CDR2 is SQIVND (reference sequence). Deletions cut 10 bases from V and 5 bases from J, with 20 bases between. This CDR3 comprises 14 residues. Here the CDR3 reads CATAKFEEVETQYF. As DNA, the CDR3 is TGTGCCACCGCGAAATTCGAGGAGGTGGAGACCCAGTACTTC.

This clonotype appeared many times. The rearrangement links TRBV29-1 to TRBJ1-1; D is undetermined. The length of the CDR3 is 16 residues. CDR1 is SQVTM and CDR2 is ANQGSEA in the germline V gene. V lost 1 base and J lost 2, with 17 bases in between. The CDR3 coding sequence is TGCAGCGTTGAAGCGGGGAACACTCTTCTTAACACTGAAGCTTTCTTT. The encoded protein is CSVEAGNTLLNTEAFF. Drawing the rest from reference TRBV29-1 and TRBJ1-1, the complete variable domain is SAVISQKPSRDICQRGTSLTIQCQVDSQVTMMFWYRQQPGQSLTLIATANQGSEATYESGFVIDKFPISRPNLTFSTLTVSNMSPEDSSIYLCSVEAGNTLLNTEAFFGQGTRLTVV.